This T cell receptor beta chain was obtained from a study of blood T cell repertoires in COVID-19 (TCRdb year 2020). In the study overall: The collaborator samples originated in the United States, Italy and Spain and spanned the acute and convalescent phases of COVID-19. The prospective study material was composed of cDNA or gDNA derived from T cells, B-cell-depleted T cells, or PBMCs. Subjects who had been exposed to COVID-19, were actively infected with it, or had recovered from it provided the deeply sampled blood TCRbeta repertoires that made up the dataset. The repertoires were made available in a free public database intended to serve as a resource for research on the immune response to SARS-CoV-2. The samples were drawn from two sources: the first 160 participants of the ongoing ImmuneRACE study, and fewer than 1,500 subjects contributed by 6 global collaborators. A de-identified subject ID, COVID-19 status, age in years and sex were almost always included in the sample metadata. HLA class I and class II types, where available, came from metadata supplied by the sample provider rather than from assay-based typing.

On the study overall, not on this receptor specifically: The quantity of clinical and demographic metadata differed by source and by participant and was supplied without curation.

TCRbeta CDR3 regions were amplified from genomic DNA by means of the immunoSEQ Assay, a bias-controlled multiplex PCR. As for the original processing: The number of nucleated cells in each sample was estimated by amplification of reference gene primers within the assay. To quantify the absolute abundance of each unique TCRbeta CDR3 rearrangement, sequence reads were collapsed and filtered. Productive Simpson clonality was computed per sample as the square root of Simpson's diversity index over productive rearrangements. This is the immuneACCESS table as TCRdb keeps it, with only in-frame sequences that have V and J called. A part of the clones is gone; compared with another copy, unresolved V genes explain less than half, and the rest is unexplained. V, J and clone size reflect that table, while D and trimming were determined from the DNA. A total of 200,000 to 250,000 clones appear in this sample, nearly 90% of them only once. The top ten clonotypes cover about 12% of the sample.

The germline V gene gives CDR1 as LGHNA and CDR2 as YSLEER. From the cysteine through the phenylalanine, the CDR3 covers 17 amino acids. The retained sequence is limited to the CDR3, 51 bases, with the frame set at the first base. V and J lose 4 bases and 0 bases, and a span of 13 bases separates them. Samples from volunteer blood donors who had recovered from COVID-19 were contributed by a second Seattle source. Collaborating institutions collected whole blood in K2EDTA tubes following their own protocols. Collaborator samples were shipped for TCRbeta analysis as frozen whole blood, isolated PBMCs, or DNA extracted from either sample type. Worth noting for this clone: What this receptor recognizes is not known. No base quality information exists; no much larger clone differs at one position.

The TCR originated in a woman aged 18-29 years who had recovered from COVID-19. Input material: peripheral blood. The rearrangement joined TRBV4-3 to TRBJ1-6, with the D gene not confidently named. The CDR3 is CASSPRLPSSYNSPLHF. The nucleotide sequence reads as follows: TGCGCCAGCAGCCCCAGGCTCCCGAGCTCCTATAATTCACCCCTCCACTTT.